This T cell receptor (beta chain) was profiled in a study of T cells expressing NK-cell markers. CDR3 length: 11 residues. Germline assignment: CDR1 SQVTM and CDR2 ANQGSEA. Broader study findings: For four donors, these clonotypes were likewise the leading ones in the CD3+CD56-NKG2C+ fraction.

Comment on this clonotype: What it binds is unknown.

With the 5' RACE reads reprocessed, TCRdb shows one record per CDR3 protein and no DNA. This table lists about 460,000 distinct CDR3 sequences. The TCR sequence derives from a woman between 45 and 60 years old in good health. The V gene is TRBV29-1, the J gene TRBJ1-1; TCRdb reports TRBD1, a call that lacks DNA to check it against. Sequencing was carried out using blood T cells: a sorted CD56 or NKG2C T cell subset, CD4+ or CD8+ T cells, or bulk PBMC T cells (not recorded which). The CDR3 reads CSVLPGTEAFF.